These 30 T cell receptor beta chains share one sample of origin, sequenced in a study of graft-versus-host responses after intestinal transplantation. Assay: immunoSEQ multiplex PCR; the TCRdb copy retains only in-frame clones and omits some. The data contain about 16,000 clones, 80% of them singletons. Processing of graft tissue released intraepithelial and lamina propria lymphocytes. The sample consisted of ileum tissue, taken 95 to 110 days after intestinal transplant. These receptors all stem from a human patient who received an intestinal transplant, so some T cells may come from the graft donor.

This chain connects TRBV2 to TRBJ2-1, with D possibly being TRBD1 or TRBD2 (6 bases each). Deletions cut 1 base from V and 14 bases from J, with 18 bases between. The CDR3 sequence is 14 residues long. The germline V gene encodes CDR1 SNHLY and CDR2 FYNNEI. The DNA for the CDR3 is TGTGCCAGCAGTGAAGAGGGGGGAGCAGGGAAGAAGTTCTTC. Translating gives CASSEEGGAGKKFF.

The rearrangement links TRBV6-6 to TRBJ1-2, with a weak D call TRBD1 (6 bases). CDR3 length: 15 residues. Germline CDR1 is MNHNY and CDR2 is SVGAGI (reference sequence). Trimming pared 0 bases from V and 8 bases from J, leaving 16 bases between. The CDR3, as DNA: TGTGCCAGCAGTTACTCCCTTACGGGGGCTCGAGGCTACACCTTC. Its translation is CASSYSLTGARGYTF.

Comment on this clone: Lacking the conserved final phenylalanine or tryptophan, this CDR3 likely reflects a read error. J is TRBJ2-7 and V is TRBV6-1; D might be TRBD1 (5 bases). The CDR3 loop spans 14 amino acids. Germline loops: CDR1 MNHNS, CDR2 SASEGT. The CDR3 DNA reads TGTGCCAGCAGGGGAACAGGAACTACCTACGGGCAGTACCTC. Translated, it gives CASRGTGTTYGQYL.

The chain carries TRBV6-5 and TRBJ1-3; D call uncertain. The CDR3 covers 13 residues. In germline, CDR1 is MNHEY, CDR2 SVGAGI. The V end was cut by 6 bases, the J end by 4 bases, with 10 bases between. In nucleotides, the CDR3 is TGTGCCAGCAGCGTAGGCGGAGGAAACACCATATATTTT. This codes for CASSVGGGNTIYF.

This clone was observed a handful of times. The chain links TRBV9 to TRBJ1-4, with 10 bases lining up with TRBD1. Germline V gives CDR1 SGDLS, CDR2 YYNGEE. With V trimmed by 4 bases and J by 0 bases, 9 bases remained unmatched. This CDR3 contains 18 residues. The CDR3 is CASSNPGQGSSTNEKLFF. The CDR3 DNA reads as TGTGCCAGCAGCAATCCGGGACAGGGGTCATCAACTAATGAAAAACTGTTTTTT.

V usage is TRBV4-1 and J usage is TRBJ2-7; D may be TRBD1 or TRBD2 (5 bases each). Germline-derived CDR1 and CDR2 are MGHRA and YSYEKL. The V and J ends lost 0 bases and 4 bases respectively, with 28 bases between them. CDR3 size: 20 residues. The CDR3 region is CASSQDVFGGGGSGPYEQYF. CDR3 DNA sequence: TGCGCCAGCAGCCAAGATGTCTTTGGAGGTGGTGGCTCGGGGCCTTACGAGCAGTACTTC.

The chain carries TRBV7-7 and TRBJ2-7, with D unresolved. CDR1 SSHAT and CDR2 FNYEAQ come from the germline V gene (reference sequence). Trimming removed 5 bases at V and 3 bases at J, with 5 bases between. This CDR3 has 11 amino acids. The CDR3: CASSLNYEQYF. CDR3 in DNA: TGTGCCAGCAGCCTCAACTACGAGCAGTACTTC.

The V and J genes are TRBV14 and TRBJ2-1; D remains unclear. Trimming removed 4 bases at V and 1 base at J, with 11 bases between. CDR1 is SGHDN, CDR2 FVKESK, per germline. The length of the CDR3 is 15 residues. CDR3 nucleotides: TGTGCCAGCAGCCCTCGGGTCCTATCCTACAATGAGCAGTTCTTC. This sequence encodes CASSPRVLSYNEQFF. Combining the CDR3 with reference TRBV14 and TRBJ2-1 gives the whole variable domain EAGVTQFPSHSVIEKGQTVTLRCDPISGHDNLYWYRRVMGKEIKFLLHFVKESKQDESGMPNNRFLAERTGGTYSTLKVQPAELEDSGVYFCASSPRVLSYNEQFFGPGTRLTVL.

In regard to this clone: The conserved phenylalanine or tryptophan is not found at the CDR3 terminus, so this likely reflects a read error. It is unclear where the CDR3 begins or ends on the DNA, so no DNA is shown, and the CDR3 is as TCRdb lists it. The chain carries TRBV20-1 and TRBJ1-1. Germline CDR1 and CDR2: DFQATT and SNEGSKA (reference sequence). The CDR3 has 9 amino acids, counting both end residues. CDR3 region: CSPGLSTRL.

The rearrangement links TRBV2 to TRBJ2-5; D is unclear. CDR1 and CDR2 (germline): SNHLY, FYNNEI. The CDR3 runs to 13 residues. Trimming left V 3 bases short and J 1 base short, with 6 bases between. As DNA, the CDR3 is TGTGCCAGCAGTGATCGCGGCCAAGAGACCCAGTACTTC. This sequence encodes CASSDRGQETQYF.

A single count supports this clone. At one end, the junction sequence differs from germline, possibly due to a read error. The J gene is TRBJ2-2, the V gene TRBV6-5; D possibly corresponds to TRBD1 (8 bases). Germline assignment: CDR1 MNHEY and CDR2 SVGAGI. The CDR3 sequence is 14 residues long. The CDR3 protein is CTSSPTGGAGELFF. DNA for the CDR3: TGTACCAGCAGTCCAACAGGGGGGGCCGGGGAGCTGTTTTTT.

This rearrangement joins TRBV18 to TRBJ2-7; 9 bases are a match to TRBD1. CDR3 length: 14 amino acids. From germline, CDR1 is KGHSH and CDR2 LQKENI. V lost 0 bases and J lost 5; bases outside the gene matches: 2. The DNA for the CDR3 is TGTGCCAGCTCACCACCGGGACAGGGTGACGAGCAGTACTTC. As protein: CASSPPGQGDEQYF.

In this sample, this clone turned up a few times. The chain combines TRBV19 with TRBJ2-5, with D unresolved. Trimming took 0 bases from V and 4 from J, leaving 9 bases between them. Germline CDR1 reads LNHDA; CDR2 reads SQIVND (reference sequence). This CDR3 is 14 amino acids long. CDR3 in DNA: TGTGCCAGTAGTATAGATCCCTGGGGAGAGACCCAGTACTTC. Protein product: CASSIDPWGETQYF.

The CDR3: CASSYGPTNTEAFF. CDR3 nucleotides: TGTGCCAGCAGTTACGGGCCCACGAACACTGAAGCTTTCTTT. The chain has TRBV28 and TRBJ1-1; no clear D gene. CDR3 length: 14 residues. Looked up from germline, CDR1 is MDHEN and CDR2 is SYDVKM. V was pared by 4 bases and J by 1 base, with 10 bases between.

The CDR3 bases are TGTGCCAGCAGCTCCCTCCAGAGGGCTGGGGCCAACGTCCTGACTTTC. This codes for CASSSLQRAGANVLTF. V gene TRBV11-3 combines with J gene TRBJ2-6, with TRBD2 as a possible D gene (5 bases). The CDR3 is made up of 16 amino acids. CDR1 and CDR2 from the germline V gene are SGHNT and YENEEA. Deletions cut 4 bases from V and 2 bases from J, with 12 bases between.

The chain uses TRBV13 and TRBJ2-5; D gene unclear. Per the germline V gene, CDR1 is PRHDT and CDR2 is FYEKMQ (reference sequence). The CDR3 covers 16 residues. The V and J ends lost 0 bases and 1 base respectively, with 12 bases between them. CDR3 sequence: CASSLGYGQIQETQYF. CDR3 DNA sequence: TGTGCCAGCAGCTTAGGGTACGGCCAGATCCAAGAGACCCAGTACTTC. Filled out from reference TRBV13 and TRBJ2-5, the complete variable domain reads AAGVIQSPRHLIKEKRETATLKCYPIPRHDTVYWYQQGPGQDPQFLISFYEKMQSDKGSIPDRFSAQQFSDYHSELNMSSLELGDSALYFCASSLGYGQIQETQYFGPGTRLLVL.

The rearrangement links TRBV18 to TRBJ2-3, with TRBD2 matching over 15 bases. The ends lost 3 bases at V and 2 bases at J; junction bases unmatched: 9. The CDR3 runs to 19 residues. Germline V gene lookup returns CDR1 KGHSH and CDR2 LQKENI. The CDR3 is CASSPRTSGRAAFTDTQYF. In DNA, the CDR3 is TGTGCCAGCTCACCTAGGACTAGCGGGAGGGCCGCTTTCACAGATACGCAGTATTTT.

The rearrangement joins TRBV6-5 to TRBJ2-2; TRBD1 matches 7 bases. The CDR3 is 13 amino acids. V shed 2 bases and J 8 bases; nucleotides not matched to a gene: 2. Germline CDR1 is MNHEY and CDR2 is SVGAGI. DNA for the CDR3: TGTGCCAGCAGTTACAGGGGGCCGGGGGAGCTGTTTTTT. Its translation is CASSYRGPGELFF.

Comment on this clone: One junction end does not reproduce the germline sequence, and a read error may be involved. The same CDR3 arises from other DNA sequences in this sample as well. V and J are TRBV7-3 and TRBJ2-7, with 9 bases lining up with TRBD1. Germline-derived CDR1 and CDR2 are SGHTA and FQGTGA. The CDR3 consists of 15 residues. The CDR3 protein is CASSLTGTGNYEQYF. The CDR3 coding sequence is TGTGCCAGCAGCCTAACCGGGACAGGGAATTACGAGCAGTACTTC. The full variable domain, with the rest looked up from reference TRBV7-3 and TRBJ2-7, is GAGVSQTPSNKVTEKGKYVELRCDPISGHTALYWYRQSLGQGPEFLIYFQGTGAADDSGLPNDRFFAVRPEGSVSTLKIQRTERGDSAVYLCASSLTGTGNYEQYFGPGTRLTVT.

The chain uses TRBV11-2 and TRBJ1-1; 7 bases line up with TRBD1. Per the germline V gene, CDR1 is SGHAT and CDR2 is FQNNGV. The trim removed 4 bases at V and 1 base at J, leaving 6 bases unmatched. This CDR3 has 15 amino acids. The CDR3 nucleotides read TGTGCCAGCAGCTCCAGACAGGGACAGAACACTGAAGCTTTCTTT. Amino acids: CASSSRQGQNTEAFF.

This clone was counted a single time. V gene TRBV7-2 combines with J gene TRBJ1-2; no firm D call. This CDR3 has 12 residues. CDR1 and CDR2 (germline): SGHTA, FQGNSA. Deletions cut 5 bases from V and 8 bases from J, with 12 bases between. The CDR3, as DNA: TGTGCCAGCAGCCCCAGGATGTGCGGCTACACCTTC. It yields the protein CASSPRMCGYTF.

This clone has only one observation. The V call is TRBV4-1, the J call TRBJ1-4; D remains ambiguous. The CDR3 spans 14 residues. Germline loops: CDR1 MGHRA, CDR2 YSYEKL. Trimming stripped 0 bases from V and 1 base from J, with 3 bases between. The CDR3 coding sequence is TGCGCCAGCAGCCAAGAGGAAACTAATGAAAAACTGTTTTTT. Amino acids: CASSQEETNEKLFF.

The chain couples TRBV5-4 to TRBJ2-5; 15 bases are a match to TRBD2. This CDR3 has 17 amino acids. Germline lookup yields CDR1 SGHNT and CDR2 YYREEE (reference sequence). Unmatched junction bases numbered 10, after V lost 4 bases and J lost 6 bases. This CDR3 is CASSPGTSGGPGKTQYF. DNA of the CDR3: TGTGCCAGCAGCCCAGGGACTAGCGGGGGGCCAGGGAAGACCCAGTACTTC.

The rearrangement links TRBV11-3 to TRBJ1-1; no reliable D call. This CDR3 is built from 14 residues. The V and J ends lost 5 bases and 1 base respectively, with 11 bases between them. In germline, CDR1 is SGHNT, CDR2 YENEEA. CDR3 DNA sequence: TGTGCCAGCAGCCTCCCCAATAGGAACACTGAAGCTTTCTTT. Protein product: CASSLPNRNTEAFF.

The chain is built from TRBV10-3 and TRBJ2-1, with D possibly TRBD2 on 5 matching bases. Trimming removed 7 bases from V and 4 bases from J, with 11 bases in between. Germline CDR1 reads ENHRY; CDR2 reads SYGVKD. The CDR3 has 13 amino acids. The CDR3 DNA reads TGTGCCATCATTGGGAGCTCTTACAATGAGCAGTTCTTC. Amino acid sequence: CAIIGSSYNEQFF.

The chain couples TRBV19 to TRBJ1-5; the D is unclear. Per germline, CDR1 LNHDA and CDR2 SQIVND (reference sequence). Trimming cost V 2 bases and J 2 bases, with 7 bases left between them. The CDR3 runs 14 residues. CDR3 sequence reads: CASSINGGNQPQHF. For the CDR3, the DNA is TGTGCCAGTAGTATAAACGGGGGCAATCAGCCCCAGCATTTT.

This clone has more than one count but fewer than ten. The genes are TRBV4-3 and TRBJ2-3; 9 bases map to TRBD2. The CDR3 sequence is 14 residues long. CDR1 and CDR2 from the germline V gene are LGHNA and YSLEER. J gave up 5 bases and V 3 bases, and 3 bases lay outside the gene matches. The CDR3 is CASSQLTSGDTQYF. CDR3 sequence (DNA): TGCGCCAGCAGCCAGTTGACTAGCGGAGATACGCAGTATTTT.

The chain joins TRBV7-7 to TRBJ2-7; 7 bases match TRBD1. Germline V CDR1 and CDR2: SSHAT, FNYEAQ (reference sequence). Losses at the gene ends were 1 base for V and 6 bases for J; bases not matched to a gene: 12. The CDR3 has 16 residues. CDR3 amino acids: CASSLGGIGGPSEQYF. The CDR3, as DNA: TGTGCCAGCAGCTTAGGGGGGATAGGGGGCCCTTCCGAGCAGTACTTC.

V gene TRBV30 combines with J gene TRBJ2-7; D may be TRBD1 (6 bases). Germline CDR1 and CDR2: GTSNPN and SVGIG (reference sequence). The CDR3 runs to 13 residues. Trimming cost V 0 bases and J 3 bases, with 9 bases left between them. CDR3 sequence (DNA): TGTGCCTGGAGTGTACAGGGTTTCTACGAGCAGTACTTC. Protein product: CAWSVQGFYEQYF.

The genes are TRBV18 and TRBJ2-5, with D tentatively TRBD2 (5 bases). This CDR3 spans 13 amino acids. Trimming removed 11 bases from V and 4 bases from J, with 17 bases in between. Germline CDR1 KGHSH, CDR2 LQKENI. CDR3: CAAHAGPRETQYF. In DNA, the CDR3 is TGTGCCGCCCACGCGGGTCCTCGAGAGACCCAGTACTTC. Based on the CDR3 plus reference TRBV18 and TRBJ2-5, the full variable domain is NAGVMQNPRHLVRRRGQEARLRCSPMKGHSHVYWYRQLPEEGLKFMVYLQKENIIDESGMPKERFSAEFPKEGPSILRIQQVVRGDSAAYFCAAHAGPRETQYFGPGTRLLVL.